What follows are 22 T cell receptor beta chains derived from one specimen sequenced in a study of cytomegalovirus exposure and HLA in healthy donors. The PCR employed 60 Vbeta primers together with 13 Jbeta primers. Profiled with immunoSEQ multiplex PCR; TCRdb holds only in-frame clones, not every one. The sample holds about 90,000 clones; 74% are singletons and the top ten take under 25%. The sequencing input was PBMCs. The receptors derive from a man aged 30-40 years in good health and CMV-seropositive.

The gene calls are TRBV5-1 and TRBJ2-1, with 11 bases matching TRBD2. This CDR3 spans 14 amino acids. The junction had 5 bases not matched to a gene; V was cut back by 2 bases and J by 10 bases. Per the germline V gene, CDR1 is SGHRS and CDR2 is YFSETQ. The CDR3 loop reads CASSFSGGAGEQFF. In DNA, the CDR3 is TGCGCCAGCAGCTTTAGCGGGGGGGCTGGAGAGCAGTTCTTC.

The chain is built from TRBV7-8 and TRBJ2-7; D possibly corresponds to TRBD2 (5 bases). The CDR3 is 15 amino acids. Germline assignment: CDR1 SGHVS and CDR2 FQNEAQ. V was pared by 5 bases and J by 0 bases, with 14 bases between. The CDR3 loop is CASSRPGSGSYEQYF. Written as DNA, the CDR3 is TGTGCCAGCAGCCGGCCGGGGTCGGGCTCCTACGAGCAGTACTTC. Drawing the rest from reference TRBV7-8 and TRBJ2-7, the complete variable domain is GAGVSQSPRYKVAKRGQDVALRCDPISGHVSLFWYQQALGQGPEFLTYFQNEAQLDKSGLPSDRFFAERPEGSVSTLKIQRTQQEDSAVYLCASSRPGSGSYEQYFGPGTRLTVT.

The V and J genes are TRBV7-2 and TRBJ2-1; D is perhaps TRBD2 (6 bases). In germline, CDR1 is SGHTA, CDR2 FQGNSA. Trimming removed 5 bases from V and 7 bases from J, with 15 bases in between. There are 14 residues in the CDR3. The CDR3 is CASSPPWGVNEQFF. CDR3 in DNA: TGTGCCAGCAGCCCTCCGTGGGGGGTAAATGAGCAGTTCTTC.

The chain uses TRBV7-8 and TRBJ1-2; TRBD1 is a possible D gene (5 bases). The V end was cut by 4 bases, the J end by 5 bases, with 23 bases between. Germline loops: CDR1 SGHVS, CDR2 FQNEAQ. This CDR3 is built from 17 residues. CDR3 region: CASSSGRGDGTDYGYTF. CDR3 DNA: TGTGCCAGCAGCTCGGGTCGGGGGGACGGGACGGATTATGGCTACACCTTC.

V usage is TRBV2 and J usage is TRBJ2-5; weak D call: TRBD2 (6 bases). The CDR3 contains 14 residues. Trimming took 7 bases from V and 11 from J, leaving 23 bases between them. CDR1 is SNHLY and CDR2 is FYNNEI in the germline V gene. The CDR3 sequence is CASTLLGGVAKQYF. The CDR3 DNA is TGTGCCAGCACCCTACTAGGCGGGGTAGCGAAGCAGTACTTC. Full variable domain (outside the CDR3, taken from reference TRBV2 and TRBJ2-5): EPEVTQTPSHQVTQMGQEVILRCVPISNHLYFYWYRQILGQKVEFLVSFYNNEISEKSEIFDDQFSVERPDGSNFTLKIRSTKLEDSAMYFCASTLLGGVAKQYFGPGTRLLVL.

The gene calls are TRBV7-2 and TRBJ2-1, with D tentatively TRBD2 (6 bases). Trimming took off 0 bases at V and 13 bases at J, with 13 bases between the two ends. The CDR3 contains 13 residues. Germline V gene sequence: CDR1 SGHTA, CDR2 FQGNSA. Here the CDR3 reads CASSLAYLASQFF. The DNA of the CDR3 is TGTGCCAGCAGCTTAGCCTACCTAGCGTCACAGTTCTTC.

The V call is TRBV4-1, the J call TRBJ1-2, with 10 nucleotides matching TRBD1. The CDR3 spans 14 residues. Trimming at V came to 4 bases and at J to 6 bases, leaving 5 bases not matched to a gene. Germline V CDR1 and CDR2: MGHRA, YSYEKL. The CDR3 DNA reads TGCGCCAGCAGCCCCGTGGGACAGGGGAATGGCTACACCTTC. The encoded protein is CASSPVGQGNGYTF.

The V gene is TRBV7-9, the J gene TRBJ2-7, with TRBD1 matching 8 bases. Germline V lookup: CDR1 SEHNR, CDR2 FQNEAQ (reference sequence). CDR3 length equals 16 residues. The trim removed 8 bases at V and 1 base at J, leaving 13 bases unmatched. CDR3: CASGGSRTGNSYEQYF. DNA for the CDR3: TGTGCCAGCGGTGGGTCACGGACAGGGAATTCCTACGAGCAGTACTTC.

The count of this clone is one. The rearrangement joins TRBV4-2 to TRBJ1-6, with a weak D call TRBD1 (5 bases). The CDR3 is made up of 17 amino acids. CDR1 is LGHNA, CDR2 YNFKEQ, per germline. Trimming left V 4 bases short and J 0 bases short, with 13 bases between. CDR3 in amino acids: CASSLPRASSYNSPLHF. Here the CDR3 DNA reads TGTGCCAGCAGCCTCCCCAGGGCGAGCTCCTATAATTCACCCCTCCACTTT.

The CDR3 sequence: CASSLRLAGAFQETQYF. The CDR3 nucleotides are TGCGCCAGCAGCCTCCGACTAGCGGGGGCCTTCCAAGAGACCCAGTACTTC. The chain recombines TRBV4-3 with TRBJ2-5, with TRBD2 matching over 12 bases. Germline V lookup: CDR1 LGHNA, CDR2 YSLEER. The CDR3 length is 17 residues. V was clipped by 4 bases and J by 1 base; unmatched bases: 7.

The J gene is TRBJ2-2, the V gene TRBV9; 10 nucleotides match TRBD1. CDR1 is SGDLS, CDR2 YYNGEE, per germline. V shed 3 bases, J shed 5 bases, and the junction held 4 bases outside the gene matches. The CDR3 has 15 residues. CDR3 bases: TGTGCCAGCAGCGCCGGGACAGGGGAGACCGGGGAGCTGTTTTTT. This gives the protein CASSAGTGETGELFF.

The chain carries TRBV6-1 and TRBJ2-2, with 8 bases matching TRBD1. CDR1 and CDR2 (germline): MNHNS, SASEGT. V shed 1 base and J 6 bases; nucleotides not matched to a gene: 4. The CDR3 contains 15 residues. CDR3 nucleotide sequence: TGTGCCAGCAGTGAAGGCAGGGGGCTTGCCGGGGAGCTGTTTTTT. This translates into CASSEGRGLAGELFF.

This clone was found a few times. The gene calls are TRBV5-1 and TRBJ1-1; D may be TRBD1 (5 bases). Trimming shortened V by 6 bases and J by 0 bases, and 21 bases separated the two germline ends. This CDR3 comprises 17 residues. The germline gives CDR1 SGHRS, CDR2 YFSETQ. In DNA form, the CDR3 reads TGCGCCAGCAATAGACTTCAGGGTGACACCATGAACACTGAAGCTTTCTTT. It yields the protein CASNRLQGDTMNTEAFF. The whole variable domain, filled in from reference TRBV5-1 and TRBJ1-1, reads KAGVTQTPRYLIKTRGQQVTLSCSPISGHRSVSWYQQTPGQGLQFLFEYFSETQRNKGNFPGRFSGRQFSNSRSEMNVSTLELGDSALYLCASNRLQGDTMNTEAFFGQGTRLTVV.

Concerning this clone itself: Mismatch with germline at one junction end may stem from a read error. The chain carries TRBV2 and TRBJ1-6; the D is unclear. Germline CDR1 SNHLY, CDR2 FYNNEI. CDR3 size: 16 residues. The CDR3 nucleotides read TGTGCCAGCAGTGAAACTCTCTTGACAATCAATTCACCCCTCAACTTT. Amino acid sequence: CASSETLLTINSPLNF.

V gene TRBV30 combines with J gene TRBJ1-2, with D hard to call. The CDR3 is 14 residues long. Germline CDR1 GTSNPN, CDR2 SVGIG (reference sequence). The V and J ends lost 2 bases and 7 bases respectively, with 17 bases between them. The CDR3 loop reads CAWSTNRGSGGYTF. The CDR3 nucleotides read TGTGCCTGGAGTACAAACCGGGGTTCCGGTGGCTACACCTTC.

The rearrangement joins TRBV6-1 to TRBJ2-1; perhaps TRBD1 as D (5 bases). Germline lookup yields CDR1 MNHNS and CDR2 SASEGT. Trimming cost V 1 base and J 9 bases, with 10 bases left between them. CDR3 length: 13 amino acids. As DNA, the CDR3 is TGTGCCAGCAGTGAAGTAGGGGCCACTGAGCAGTTCTTC. This translates into CASSEVGATEQFF.

V and J are TRBV6-6 and TRBJ2-7, with D possibly being TRBD1 (6 bases). Germline CDR1 and CDR2: MNHNY and SVGAGI (reference sequence). Trimming left V 2 bases short and J 7 bases short, with 12 bases between. There are 13 residues in the CDR3. The CDR3 protein is CASSYRDTREQYF. The CDR3 DNA reads TGTGCCAGCAGTTACAGGGACACCCGGGAGCAGTACTTC.

This rearrangement joins TRBV18 to TRBJ1-4; D not resolved. Germline loops: CDR1 KGHSH, CDR2 LQKENI. V lost 1 base and J 7 bases, leaving 13 bases between the germline ends. The CDR3 is made up of 15 amino acids. For the CDR3, the DNA is TGTGCCAGCTCACCACGCGAGGCGGGAAGTGAAAAACTGTTTTTT. It yields the protein CASSPREAGSEKLFF.

The chain couples TRBV18 to TRBJ2-1, with 9 bases lining up with TRBD2. The CDR3 is 15 amino acids. Germline lookup yields CDR1 KGHSH and CDR2 LQKENI. The junction had 4 bases not matched to a gene; V was cut back by 0 bases and J by 7 bases. This CDR3 is CASSPPGLASNEQFF. The CDR3 DNA sequence: TGTGCCAGCTCACCACCGGGACTAGCTAGTAATGAGCAGTTCTTC.

V is TRBV11-2 and J is TRBJ2-3; 7 nucleotides match TRBD1. Germline values: CDR1 SGHAT, CDR2 FQNNGV. The V and J ends lost 2 bases and 0 bases, in that order; junction bases with no gene match: 8. The CDR3 is 17 amino acids. The CDR3 loop reads CASSLPQGVTSTDTQYF. CDR3 DNA sequence: TGTGCCAGCAGCTTACCCCAGGGGGTCACTAGCACAGATACGCAGTATTTT.

The chain combines TRBV7-3 with TRBJ2-3; 8 nucleotides match TRBD2. The CDR3 runs 16 residues. Germline V lookup: CDR1 SGHTA, CDR2 FQGTGA. The ends lost 6 bases at V and 4 bases at J; junction bases unmatched: 12. The CDR3, as DNA: TGTGCCAGCAGTAAGATAGGGCGGGGGGCATCAGATACGCAGTATTTT. Protein sequence: CASSKIGRGASDTQYF.

V gene TRBV5-1 combines with J gene TRBJ2-7; D gene ambiguous. Germline CDR1 reads SGHRS; CDR2 reads YFSETQ. The CDR3 extends over 14 amino acids. V lost 4 bases, J lost 0 bases, and 11 bases lay in between. For the CDR3, the DNA is TGCGCCAGCAGCGCGTATCCGAGCTCCTACGAGCAGTACTTC. Its protein is CASSAYPSSYEQYF.